Below, 24 T cell receptor beta chains from the same sample are listed, as sequenced in a study of blood T cell repertoires in COVID-19. TCRdb keeps only in-frame clones here, not all; method: immunoSEQ multiplex PCR. Of more than 300,000 clones detected, nearly 90% appear once; the ten largest clones hold about 6%. Sequencing was performed on PBMCs or T cells enriched from blood (not recorded which). These receptors came from a woman in her 30s who had recovered from COVID-19.

The gene calls are TRBV20-1 and TRBJ2-2, with 7 bases lining up with TRBD1. With V trimmed by 7 bases and J by 6 bases, 2 bases remained unmatched. The CDR3 contains 11 residues. The germline V gene has CDR1 DFQATT and CDR2 SNEGSKA (reference sequence). CDR3 protein: CSVQGAGELFF. The CDR3 nucleotides read TGCAGTGTCCAGGGGGCCGGGGAGCTGTTTTTT.

J is TRBJ1-2 and V is TRBV4-3, with D uncertain. V dropped 0 bases and J dropped 0 bases, with 11 bases sitting between them. This CDR3 has 16 amino acids. Germline values: CDR1 LGHNA, CDR2 YSLEER. The CDR3, as DNA: TGCGCCAGCAGCCAAGATCTGGCGGCCCCTAACTATGGCTACACCTTC. Residues: CASSQDLAAPNYGYTF.

The chain recombines TRBV5-4 with TRBJ2-5; TRBD2 matches at 12 bases. This CDR3 is built from 14 residues. Germline lookup yields CDR1 SGHNT and CDR2 YYREEE (reference sequence). The ends lost 4 bases at V and 5 bases at J; junction bases unmatched: 3. The CDR3 is CASSASGGAETQYF. The CDR3 coding sequence is TGTGCCAGCAGCGCTAGCGGGGGGGCCGAGACCCAGTACTTC.

This clone turned up a few times. The chain joins TRBV19 to TRBJ1-2; the D is unclear. Germline loops: CDR1 LNHDA, CDR2 SQIVND (reference sequence). The V and J ends lost 6 bases and 5 bases respectively, with 16 bases between them. This CDR3 is 14 amino acids long. The CDR3 is CASSPHAVLYGYTF. The CDR3 DNA reads TGTGCCAGTAGCCCCCATGCGGTGCTGTATGGCTACACCTTC.

The gene calls are TRBV2 and TRBJ1-1, with 7 positions matching TRBD1. The junction had 6 bases not matched to a gene; V was cut back by 3 bases and J by 11 bases. The germline CDR1 and CDR2 sequences are SNHLY and FYNNEI. This CDR3 is 12 amino acids long. DNA of the CDR3: TGTGCCAGCAGTGAGGGTCAGGGGGTGGCTTTCTTT. It codes for CASSEGQGVAFF.

This clone was seen only a few times. J is TRBJ1-1 and V is TRBV19; no reliable D call. From germline, CDR1 is LNHDA and CDR2 SQIVND (reference sequence). The CDR3 is 14 amino acids. The ends were cut back, 10 bases at V and 0 bases at J, with 15 bases in the middle. CDR3 DNA sequence: TGTGCCACACATCGGGGAGAATTGAACACTGAAGCTTTCTTT. Protein: CATHRGELNTEAFF. The complete variable domain, with remaining parts taken from reference TRBV19 and TRBJ1-1, reads DGGITQSPKYLFRKEGQNVTLSCEQNLNHDAMYWYRQDPGQGLRLIYYSQIVNDFQKGDIAEGYSVSREKKESFPLTVTSAQKNPTAFYLCATHRGELNTEAFFGQGTRLTVV.

This clone was seen just once. The rearrangement joins TRBV5-1 to TRBJ2-3, with 9 bases fitting TRBD1. This CDR3 is 17 amino acids long. The germline V gene has CDR1 SGHRS and CDR2 YFSETQ. J was trimmed by 5 bases and V by 2 bases; bases with no gene match: 12. The CDR3 protein is CASSLGFGTGKKDTQYF. CDR3 DNA: TGCGCCAGCAGCTTAGGTTTCGGGACAGGGAAGAAAGATACGCAGTATTTT.

CDR3 region: CASSQPGQRSYEQYF. Written as DNA, the CDR3 is TGTGCCAGCAGCCAGCCGGGACAGCGATCCTACGAGCAGTACTTC. The V and J genes are TRBV4-2 and TRBJ2-7; 7 bases match TRBD1. Germline trimming cut 3 bases from V and 1 base from J; bases unmatched to any gene: 6. This CDR3 contains 15 residues. In germline, CDR1 is LGHNA, CDR2 YNFKEQ.

This chain uses TRBV30 with TRBJ2-1, with 9 positions matching TRBD2. The CDR3 is 14 amino acids. V trimming: 2 bases; J trimming: 6 bases; junction bases outside the gene matches: 5. Germline assignment: CDR1 GTSNPN and CDR2 SVGIG (reference sequence). The CDR3, as DNA: TGTGCCTGGAGTTGGCGGGGGGGCGTCAATGAGCAGTTCTTC. It encodes CAWSWRGGVNEQFF.

This clone was counted a single time. This chain connects TRBV6-1 to TRBJ1-1; unclear D gene. Trimming cost V 1 base and J 8 bases, with 11 bases left between them. CDR3 length: 13 residues. Germline CDR1 MNHNS, CDR2 SASEGT. The DNA for the CDR3 is TGTGCCAGCAGTGAAGGAACAGAGTCGGAAGCTTTCTTT. The encoded protein is CASSEGTESEAFF.

DNA for the CDR3: TGTGCCAGCTCACCGGAGACAGGGGGCTACGAGCAGTACTTC. It encodes CASSPETGGYEQYF. The rearrangement uses TRBV18 and TRBJ2-7; 9 bases fit TRBD1. This CDR3 is 14 amino acids long. Germline trimming cut 3 bases from V and 3 bases from J; bases unmatched to any gene: 3. Germline V lookup: CDR1 KGHSH, CDR2 LQKENI.

The V call is TRBV30, the J call TRBJ1-6; TRBD1 aligns across 11 bases. In germline, CDR1 is GTSNPN, CDR2 SVGIG (reference sequence). There are 15 residues in the CDR3. V trimming: 5 bases; J trimming: 10 bases; junction bases outside the gene matches: 10. This CDR3 reads CAWGVRTGGISPLHF. CDR3 in DNA: TGTGCCTGGGGGGTCCGGACAGGGGGCATATCACCCCTCCACTTT.

This sequence joins TRBV6-2 or TRBV6-3 and TRBJ1-1; no firm D call. The CDR3 runs 15 residues. V was shortened by 0 bases and J by 11 bases, with 19 bases between the two germline ends. Germline CDR1 is MNHEY and CDR2 is SVGEGT. The CDR3 sequence is CASSYSTAGVRHAFF. DNA for the CDR3: TGTGCCAGCAGTTACTCGACGGCCGGGGTACGACATGCTTTCTTT.

J is TRBJ1-5 and V is TRBV6-2 or TRBV6-3; D not resolved. The V gene's germline CDR1 is MNHEY and CDR2 SVGEGT. CDR3 length: 16 amino acids. V lost 2 bases, J lost 2 bases, and 13 bases lay in between. In nucleotides, the CDR3 is TGTGCCAGCAGTTACGTGTCGCCGTCAGGCAATCAGCCCCAGCATTTT. It is translated as CASSYVSPSGNQPQHF.

The count of this clone is one. The CDR3: CASSYSPGGEQPQHF. The CDR3 DNA is TGTGCCAGCAGTTACTCGCCGGGGGGTGAACAGCCCCAGCATTTT. The V and J genes are TRBV6-5 and TRBJ1-5; D is perhaps TRBD1 (5 bases). CDR3 size: 15 residues. Germline assignment: CDR1 MNHEY and CDR2 SVGAGI. The ends were cut back, 0 bases at V and 7 bases at J, with 13 bases in the middle.

The chain joins TRBV18 to TRBJ1-5; 7 nucleotides agree with TRBD1. The CDR3 extends over 16 amino acids. The V gene's germline CDR1 is KGHSH and CDR2 LQKENI. The V and J ends lost 0 bases and 0 bases, in that order; junction bases with no gene match: 2. CDR3 sequence reads: CASSPPGTASNQPQHF. The CDR3, as DNA: TGTGCCAGCTCACCACCCGGGACAGCTAGCAATCAGCCCCAGCATTTT. Full variable domain (rest looked up from reference TRBV18 and TRBJ1-5): NAGVMQNPRHLVRRRGQEARLRCSPMKGHSHVYWYRQLPEEGLKFMVYLQKENIIDESGMPKERFSAEFPKEGPSILRIQQVVRGDSAAYFCASSPPGTASNQPQHFGDGTRLSIL.

This chain uses TRBV6-5 with TRBJ1-6, with D uncertain. The CDR3 contains 14 residues. Trimming stripped 7 bases from V and 8 bases from J, with 15 bases between. Germline V gene data show CDR1 as MNHEY and CDR2 as SVGAGI. CDR3 nucleotide sequence: TGTGCCAGCATCTCGGTCTCTACGGATTCACCCCTCCACTTT. It codes for CASISVSTDSPLHF.

The J gene is TRBJ1-1, the V gene TRBV7-2; 8 nucleotides match TRBD1. The CDR3 extends over 17 amino acids. Looked up from germline, CDR1 is SGHTA and CDR2 is FQGNSA. The trim removed 1 base at V and 0 bases at J, leaving 7 bases unmatched. The CDR3 DNA reads TGTGCCAGCAGCTTAGTGACAGGGGTTATGATGAACACTGAAGCTTTCTTT. Translating gives CASSLVTGVMMNTEAFF. Full variable domain (rest looked up from reference TRBV7-2 and TRBJ1-1): GAGVSQSPSNKVTEKGKDVELRCDPISGHTALYWYRQSLGQGLEFLIYFQGNSAPDKSGLPSDRFSAERTGGSVSTLTIQRTQQEDSAVYLCASSLVTGVMMNTEAFFGQGTRLTVV.

V is TRBV14 and J is TRBJ1-2; the D gene is possibly TRBD1 (6 bases). CDR3 length: 13 residues. Deletions cut 4 bases from V and 4 bases from J, with 10 bases between. The germline V gene encodes CDR1 SGHDN and CDR2 FVKESK. CDR3 amino acids: CASSPGQSYGYTF. CDR3 in DNA: TGTGCCAGCAGCCCCGGACAGAGCTATGGCTACACCTTC.

The chain carries TRBV12-3 or TRBV12-4 and TRBJ1-2; TRBD1 is a possible D gene (5 bases). The ends were cut back, 6 bases at V and 8 bases at J, with 13 bases in the middle. The CDR3 extends over 12 amino acids. CDR3 DNA sequence: TGTGCCAGCAGGGCCCAGGGCTGGGGCTACACCTTC. Translating gives CASRAQGWGYTF.

V is TRBV23-1 and J is TRBJ2-7; TRBD2 aligns across 7 bases. Being an ORF, TRBV23-1 has a function that is uncertain. The CDR3 spans 14 residues. V lost 6 bases, J lost 2 bases, and 7 bases stayed unmatched. CDR3 loop: CASSQRGVTYEQYF. In DNA form, the CDR3 reads TGCGCCAGCAGCCAGCGGGGAGTTACCTACGAGCAGTACTTC.

The rearrangement links TRBV9 to TRBJ1-4; D unresolved. The germline V and J ends were trimmed by 0 bases and 4 bases, with 10 bases remaining between them. Germline values: CDR1 SGDLS, CDR2 YYNGEE. This CDR3 comprises 15 residues. The CDR3 region is CASSVGGSYNEKLFF. CDR3 nucleotides: TGTGCCAGCAGCGTAGGAGGCAGCTATAATGAAAAACTGTTTTTT.

This clone was seen once. The J gene is TRBJ2-2, the V gene TRBV11-2, with unresolved D. The CDR3 sequence is 12 residues long. The germline V gene has CDR1 SGHAT and CDR2 FQNNGV. Trimming stripped 3 bases from V and 4 bases from J, with 3 bases between. The CDR3 DNA sequence: TGTGCCAGCAGCTTCGGCACCGGGGAGCTGTTTTTT. Amino acids: CASSFGTGELFF.

Here the CDR3 reads CASRLTGGDTEAFF. As DNA, the CDR3 is TGTGCCAGTAGACTCACAGGGGGCGACACTGAAGCTTTCTTT. The V call is TRBV19, the J call TRBJ1-1; 9 bases agree with TRBD1. Trimming took 6 bases from V and 3 from J; bases not matched to a gene: 5. The CDR3 is 14 amino acids. The germline gives CDR1 LNHDA, CDR2 SQIVND (reference sequence). The whole variable domain, filled in from reference TRBV19 and TRBJ1-1, reads DGGITQSPKYLFRKEGQNVTLSCEQNLNHDAMYWYRQDPGQGLRLIYYSQIVNDFQKGDIAEGYSVSREKKESFPLTVTSAQKNPTAFYLCASRLTGGDTEAFFGQGTRLTVV.